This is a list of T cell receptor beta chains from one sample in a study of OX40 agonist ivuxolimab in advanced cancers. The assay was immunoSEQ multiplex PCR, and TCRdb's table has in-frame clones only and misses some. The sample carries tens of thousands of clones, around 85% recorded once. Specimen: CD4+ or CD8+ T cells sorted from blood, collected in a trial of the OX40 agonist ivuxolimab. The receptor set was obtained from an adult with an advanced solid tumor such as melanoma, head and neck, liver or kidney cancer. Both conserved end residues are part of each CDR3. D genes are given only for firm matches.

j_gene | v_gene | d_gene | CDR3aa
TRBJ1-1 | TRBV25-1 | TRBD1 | CASSGTGLMGMNTEAFF
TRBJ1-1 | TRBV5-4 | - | CASSQNTEAFF
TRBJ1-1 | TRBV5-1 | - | CASSSGTLNTEAFF
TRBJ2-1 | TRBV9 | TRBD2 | CASSAGTSGMGNEQFF
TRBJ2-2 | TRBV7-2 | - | CASSGGTFPGELFF
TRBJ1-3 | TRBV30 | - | CAWSIGAGGNTIYF
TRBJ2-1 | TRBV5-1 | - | CASSFLQGHEQFF
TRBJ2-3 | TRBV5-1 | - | CASSDSGPTDTQYF
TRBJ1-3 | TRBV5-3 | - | CARSWGSTGNTIYF
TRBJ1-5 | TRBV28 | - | CASSFRSNQPQHF
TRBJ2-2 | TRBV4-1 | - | CASSRAPGVNTGELFF
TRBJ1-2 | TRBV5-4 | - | CASRNWPRAGVNYGYTF
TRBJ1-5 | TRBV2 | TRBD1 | CASSASGTGGNQPQHF
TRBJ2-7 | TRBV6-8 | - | CASPRVSSYEQYF
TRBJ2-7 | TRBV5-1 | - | CASSLVGDEQYF
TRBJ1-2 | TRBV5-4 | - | CASSFVGVNYGYTF
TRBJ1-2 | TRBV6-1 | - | CASSSDRWHGYTF
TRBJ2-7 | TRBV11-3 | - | CASSLAYEQYF
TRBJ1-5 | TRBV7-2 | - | CASSLNGGNQPQHF
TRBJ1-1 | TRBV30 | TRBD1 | CAWSVPGQGDTEAFF
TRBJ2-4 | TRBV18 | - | CASSTGQIQGNIQYF
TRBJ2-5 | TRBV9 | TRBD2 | CASSALAGGMETQYF
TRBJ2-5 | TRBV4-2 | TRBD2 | CASSQEGLAGVETQYF
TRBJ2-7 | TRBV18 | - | CASSPLRQDYEQYF
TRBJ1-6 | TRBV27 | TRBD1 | CASRSRDRYNNSPLHF
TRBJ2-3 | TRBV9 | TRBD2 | CASSSRGGGDGGGTDTQYF
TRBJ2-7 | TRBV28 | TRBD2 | CASSKGGTSTYEQYF
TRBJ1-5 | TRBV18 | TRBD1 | CASSPPNRGRVQPQHF
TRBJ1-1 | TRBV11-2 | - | CASSSAANTEAFF
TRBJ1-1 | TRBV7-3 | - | CASSLTSRGGTEAFF
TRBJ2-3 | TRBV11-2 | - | CASSVDGHPGDTQYF
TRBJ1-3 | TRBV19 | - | CASKGRRSGNTIYF
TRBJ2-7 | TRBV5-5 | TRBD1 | CASNGRGSHEQYF
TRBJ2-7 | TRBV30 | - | CAWSLKGGYEQYF
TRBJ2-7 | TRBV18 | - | CASSPQGIGVYEQYF
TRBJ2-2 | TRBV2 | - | CASIWTEGTGELFF
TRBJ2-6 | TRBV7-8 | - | CASSPRSSSGANVLTF
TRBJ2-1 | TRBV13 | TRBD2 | CASSRTSFYNEQFF
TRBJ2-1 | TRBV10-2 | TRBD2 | CASTEGTSGRKEQFF
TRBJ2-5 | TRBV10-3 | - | CAISESRGSALETQYF
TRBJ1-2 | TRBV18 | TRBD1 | CASSLGQGRGYGYTF
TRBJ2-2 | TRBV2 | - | CASSESSFGELFF
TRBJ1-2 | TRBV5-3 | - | CARSRTGHRANYGYTF